This T cell receptor (beta chain) came from a study of blood T cell repertoires in COVID-19. Study overall: Samples came from the United States, Italy and Spain, spanning acute and convalescent COVID-19. PBMCs, B-cell-depleted T cells, or T cells provided the cDNA or gDNA that made up the material.

Germline V gene data show CDR1 as SGHVS and CDR2 as FNYEAQ. V was cut by 5 bases and J by 2 bases, with 13 bases left in between. The CDR3 has 15 amino acids. As processed by the authors: Estimated nucleated cell counts came from reference gene primer amplification. Measured with immunoSEQ multiplex PCR; TCRdb has only the in-frame clones, and not every one. The V and J calls and the clone size are those of that table, but D and trimming were determined from the DNA. The sample carries some 110,000 clones, about 80% recorded once. This clone was observed once. This receptor was identified in a man between 70 and 80 years old with active or convalescent COVID-19. The source material was peripheral blood. The chain couples TRBV7-6 to TRBJ1-5; maybe TRBD1 (5 bases). Here the CDR3 DNA reads TGTGCCAGCAGCCCGGGGGTCTTAGGCAATCAGCCCCAGCATTTT. This codes for CASSPGVLGNQPQHF. Drawing the rest from reference TRBV7-6 and TRBJ1-5, the complete variable domain is GAGVSQSPRYKVTKRGQDVALRCDPISGHVSLYWYRQALGQGPEFLTYFNYEAQQDKSGLPNDRFSAERPEGSISTLTIQRTEQRDSAMYRCASSPGVLGNQPQHFGDGTRLSIL.